The 19 T cell receptor beta chains listed next were all sequenced from one sample in a study of shared clonotypes between healthy human individuals. Data came from immunoSEQ multiplex PCR; TCRdb stores just in-frame clones and leaves some out. The table records 110,000 or so clones, 55% to 70% of them present only once. The sample taken for sequencing was memory CD8+ T cells sorted from blood. Subset noted: CD45RO+ cells pooled with CCR7-negative TemRA cells. These receptors came from a woman under 40 in good health.

The chain couples TRBV28 to TRBJ2-7; D gene uncertain. Germline V lookup: CDR1 MDHEN, CDR2 SYDVKM. V lost 2 bases, J lost 1 base, and 6 bases lay in between. This CDR3 is 13 amino acids long. CDR3 region: CASSLAESYEQYF. The CDR3 DNA sequence: TGTGCCAGCAGTTTAGCGGAATCCTACGAGCAGTACTTC.

The V gene is TRBV7-9, the J gene TRBJ1-2; D not certain. Germline CDR1 is SEHNR and CDR2 is FQNEAQ (reference sequence). The CDR3 length is 15 residues. Trimming shortened V by 0 bases and J by 8 bases, and 16 bases separated the two germline ends. DNA of the CDR3: TGTGCCAGCAGCTTAGCCCCCCGTGGTTGGCAGGGCTACACCTTC. It specifies CASSLAPRGWQGYTF.

The chain employs TRBV6-1 and TRBJ2-3, with D maybe TRBD2 (6 bases). Germline V gene data show CDR1 as MNHNS and CDR2 as SASEGT. V shed 3 bases and J shed 0 bases, with 13 bases lying between them. This CDR3 contains 16 residues. The CDR3 loop reads CASSEGRGLSTDTQYF. The CDR3 nucleotides are TGTGCCAGCAGTGAGGGTAGGGGACTTAGCACAGATACGCAGTATTTT.

The rearrangement links TRBV7-9 to TRBJ2-1; D call uncertain. Trimming removed 8 bases from V and 0 bases from J, with 26 bases in between. This CDR3 has 19 amino acids. Germline loops: CDR1 SEHNR, CDR2 FQNEAQ (reference sequence). CDR3 sequence: CASQPAPVQSRSSYNEQFF. DNA of the CDR3: TGTGCCAGCCAGCCGGCCCCCGTCCAAAGCAGGAGCTCCTACAATGAGCAGTTCTTC.

The gene calls are TRBV4-1 and TRBJ2-1; perhaps TRBD2 as D (5 bases). The CDR3 length is 13 residues. CDR1 is MGHRA, CDR2 YSYEKL, per germline. Trimming took 3 bases from V and 6 from J, leaving 9 bases between them. This CDR3 is CASSHGLLNEQFF. In DNA, the CDR3 is TGCGCCAGCAGCCACGGACTTCTCAATGAGCAGTTCTTC.

There are many counts of this clone. The J gene is TRBJ2-7, the V gene TRBV25-1, with 7 nucleotides matching TRBD1. The germline gives CDR1 MGHDK, CDR2 SYGVNS. This CDR3 is 15 amino acids long. Losses at the gene ends were 4 bases for V and 2 bases for J; bases not matched to a gene: 8. The CDR3 is CASSGTGSIPYEQYF. As DNA, the CDR3 is TGTGCCAGCAGTGGGACAGGATCTATTCCCTACGAGCAGTACTTC.

CDR3 sequence: CASSLAQFYEQYF. CDR3 nucleotide sequence: TGTGCCAGCAGTTTGGCACAGTTCTACGAGCAGTACTTC. The chain couples TRBV27 to TRBJ2-7; D gene ambiguous. V was cut by 3 bases and J by 3 bases, with 9 bases left in between. The germline V gene encodes CDR1 MNHEY and CDR2 SMNVEV (reference sequence). The CDR3 length is 13 residues.

This clone was picked up many times. V usage is TRBV6-1 and J usage is TRBJ2-7, with D perhaps TRBD2 (6 bases). This CDR3 has 15 amino acids. V was trimmed by 0 bases and J by 3 bases, leaving 12 bases between them. CDR1 is MNHNS and CDR2 is SASEGT in the germline V gene. Here the CDR3 DNA reads TGTGCCAGCAGTGAAGCGTTGGAGGGCGGCTACGAGCAGTACTTC. Translated: CASSEALEGGYEQYF.

This sequence joins TRBV27 and TRBJ2-7, with TRBD2 matching over 13 bases. Germline loops: CDR1 MNHEY, CDR2 SMNVEV (reference sequence). V lost 9 bases to trimming and J lost 9 bases; unmatched junction nucleotides: 8. The CDR3 loop spans 13 amino acids. CDR3 amino acids: CASTWTSGSAQYF. CDR3 nucleotides: TGTGCCAGTACCTGGACTAGCGGGAGCGCGCAGTACTTC.

This clone was observed at least ten times. V usage is TRBV6-1 and J usage is TRBJ2-7; 9 nucleotides agree with TRBD1. With 3 bases clipped from V and 7 bases from J, the junction kept 7 bases outside the gene matches. From germline, CDR1 is MNHNS and CDR2 SASEGT. This CDR3 is built from 14 residues. Here the CDR3 DNA reads TGTGCCAGCAGTGAGGGGGACAGGGCCTTTGAGCAGTACTTC. Translated: CASSEGDRAFEQYF.

The chain couples TRBV4-1 to TRBJ1-2; no clear D gene. The CDR3 is 14 amino acids. V was shortened by 2 bases and J by 3 bases, with 10 bases between the two germline ends. In germline, CDR1 is MGHRA, CDR2 YSYEKL. The CDR3 bases are TGCGCCAGCAGCCAATCAGGCGGCGACTATGGCTACACCTTC. It specifies CASSQSGGDYGYTF.

The CDR3 bases are TGCGCCAGCAGCGAGGGACAGGGAAGGACTGAAGCTTTCTTT. This codes for CASSEGQGRTEAFF. V and J are TRBV5-1 and TRBJ1-1; 9 bases line up with TRBD1. V trimming: 4 bases; J trimming: 5 bases; junction bases outside the gene matches: 6. CDR1 SGHRS and CDR2 YFSETQ come from the germline V gene. The CDR3 extends over 14 amino acids.

The rearrangement links TRBV7-9 to TRBJ2-5; D unresolved. Trimming left V 5 bases short and J 11 bases short, with 15 bases between. The CDR3 runs 12 residues. CDR1 and CDR2 (germline): SEHNR, FQNEAQ (reference sequence). DNA for the CDR3: TGTGCCAGCAGCCACTTGGTTCAAGAGCAGTACTTC. Protein product: CASSHLVQEQYF.

The J gene is TRBJ2-7, the V gene TRBV27; D is undetermined. In germline, CDR1 is MNHEY, CDR2 SMNVEV (reference sequence). The CDR3 length is 14 residues. V was trimmed by 3 bases and J by 2 bases, leaving 11 bases between them. The CDR3 DNA follows: TGTGCCAGCAGTTTTGGGGTCGCTCCCTACGAGCAGTACTTC. It translates to CASSFGVAPYEQYF.

This clone was detected once. This chain joins TRBV6-4 and TRBJ2-3; TRBD2 is a possible D gene (5 bases). V was shortened by 3 bases and J by 4 bases, with 14 bases between the two germline ends. This CDR3 has 15 amino acids. Germline loops: CDR1 MRHNA, CDR2 SNTAGT. The CDR3 region is CASSEARSGPDTQYF. The CDR3 DNA sequence: TGTGCCAGCAGTGAAGCGCGGAGCGGTCCAGATACGCAGTATTTT.

J is TRBJ1-3 and V is TRBV7-9; D possibly corresponds to TRBD1 (5 bases). CDR3 size: 17 residues. Trimming took off 4 bases at V and 0 bases at J, with 16 bases between the two ends. CDR1 is SEHNR, CDR2 FQNEAQ, per germline (reference sequence). The CDR3 DNA follows: TGTGCCAGCAGCTCCCGGAGGGGCCCCGACTCTGGAAACACCATATATTTT. It specifies CASSSRRGPDSGNTIYF.

The genes are TRBV10-2 and TRBJ1-4, with 7 bases matching TRBD1. In germline, CDR1 is WSHSY, CDR2 SAAADI. The length of the CDR3 is 15 residues. V dropped 2 bases and J dropped 13; count of bases not matched to a gene: 13. The CDR3 DNA reads TGCGCCAGCAGTGAGGACAGGGAAGGCTGGGATAGACTGTTTTTT. It codes for CASSEDREGWDRLFF.

V and J are TRBV29-1 and TRBJ2-7; 11 bases fit TRBD2. CDR3 length: 14 residues. Germline CDR1 SQVTM, CDR2 ANQGSEA. V shed 4 bases and J 4 bases; nucleotides not matched to a gene: 6. CDR3 sequence: CSVGGTSGLYEQYF. CDR3 nucleotides: TGCAGCGTTGGCGGGACTAGCGGCCTGTACGAGCAGTACTTC.

This chain uses TRBV28 with TRBJ2-7; D not resolved. The CDR3 is 15 residues long. The germline V and J ends were trimmed by 4 bases and 2 bases, with 15 bases remaining between them. The germline CDR1 and CDR2 sequences are MDHEN and SYDVKM. The CDR3 DNA follows: TGTGCCAGCAGTTATTACCCGGGCCACCCCTACGAGCAGTACTTC. It encodes CASSYYPGHPYEQYF.